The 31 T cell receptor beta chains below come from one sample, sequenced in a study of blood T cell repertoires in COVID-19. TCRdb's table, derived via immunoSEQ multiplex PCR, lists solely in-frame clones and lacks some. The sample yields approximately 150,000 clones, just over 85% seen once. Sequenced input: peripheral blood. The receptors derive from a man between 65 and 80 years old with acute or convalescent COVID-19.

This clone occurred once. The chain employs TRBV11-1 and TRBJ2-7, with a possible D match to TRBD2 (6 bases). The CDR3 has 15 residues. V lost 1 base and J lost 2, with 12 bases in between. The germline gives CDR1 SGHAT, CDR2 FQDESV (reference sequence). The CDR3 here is CASSLGASAPYEQYF. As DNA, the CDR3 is TGTGCCAGCAGCTTAGGGGCTAGCGCACCCTACGAGCAGTACTTC.

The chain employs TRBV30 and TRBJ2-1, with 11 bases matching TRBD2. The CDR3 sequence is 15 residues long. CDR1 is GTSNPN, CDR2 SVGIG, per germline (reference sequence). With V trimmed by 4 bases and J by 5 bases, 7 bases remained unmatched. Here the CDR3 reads CAWTLSGREDNEQFF. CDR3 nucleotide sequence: TGTGCCTGGACCCTTAGCGGGAGGGAGGACAATGAGCAGTTCTTC.

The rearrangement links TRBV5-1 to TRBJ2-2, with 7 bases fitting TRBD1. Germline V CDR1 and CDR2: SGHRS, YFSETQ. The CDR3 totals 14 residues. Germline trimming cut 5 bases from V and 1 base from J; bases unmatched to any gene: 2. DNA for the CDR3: TGCGCCAGCAGTCGGACAGGGAACACCGGGGAGCTGTTTTTT. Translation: CASSRTGNTGELFF. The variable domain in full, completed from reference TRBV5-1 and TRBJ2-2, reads KAGVTQTPRYLIKTRGQQVTLSCSPISGHRSVSWYQQTPGQGLQFLFEYFSETQRNKGNFPGRFSGRQFSNSRSEMNVSTLELGDSALYLCASSRTGNTGELFFGEGSRLTVL.

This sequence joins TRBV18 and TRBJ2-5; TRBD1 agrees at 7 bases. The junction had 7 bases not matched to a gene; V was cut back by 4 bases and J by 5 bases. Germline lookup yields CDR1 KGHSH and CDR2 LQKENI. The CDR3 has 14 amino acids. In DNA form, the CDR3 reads TGTGCCAGCTCACTACAGGGGAGTGGGGAGACCCAGTACTTC. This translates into CASSLQGSGETQYF.

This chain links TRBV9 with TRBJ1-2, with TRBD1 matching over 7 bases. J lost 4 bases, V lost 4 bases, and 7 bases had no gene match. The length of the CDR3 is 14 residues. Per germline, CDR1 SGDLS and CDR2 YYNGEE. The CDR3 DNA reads TGTGCCAGCAGCACCGGTAGGGGGCGCTATGGCTACACCTTC. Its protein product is CASSTGRGRYGYTF.

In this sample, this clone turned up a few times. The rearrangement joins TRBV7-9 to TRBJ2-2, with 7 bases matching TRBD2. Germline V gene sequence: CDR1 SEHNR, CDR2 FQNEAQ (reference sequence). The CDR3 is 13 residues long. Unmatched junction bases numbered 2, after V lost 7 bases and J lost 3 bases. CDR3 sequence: CASTRGDTGELFF. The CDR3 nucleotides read TGTGCCAGCACCCGGGGGGACACCGGGGAGCTGTTTTTT.

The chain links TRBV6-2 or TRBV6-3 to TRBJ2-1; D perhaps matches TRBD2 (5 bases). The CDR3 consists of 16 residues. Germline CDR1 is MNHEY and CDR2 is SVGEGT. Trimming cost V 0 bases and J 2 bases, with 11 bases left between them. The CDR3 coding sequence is TGTGCCAGCAGTTACTCAAGGACTTCTACCTACAATGAGCAGTTCTTC. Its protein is CASSYSRTSTYNEQFF.

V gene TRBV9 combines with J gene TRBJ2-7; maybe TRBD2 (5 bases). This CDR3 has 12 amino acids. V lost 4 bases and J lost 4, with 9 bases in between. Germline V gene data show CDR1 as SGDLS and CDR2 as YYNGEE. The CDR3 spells CASSPGEYEQYF. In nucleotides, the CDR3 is TGTGCCAGCAGCCCCGGGGAGTACGAGCAGTACTTC.

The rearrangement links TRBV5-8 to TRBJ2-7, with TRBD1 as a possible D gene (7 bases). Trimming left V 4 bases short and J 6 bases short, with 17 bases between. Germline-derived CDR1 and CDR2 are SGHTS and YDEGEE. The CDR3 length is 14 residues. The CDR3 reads CASSNIRGRREQYF. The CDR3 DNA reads TGTGCCAGCAGCAATATCAGGGGGAGGCGCGAGCAGTACTTC. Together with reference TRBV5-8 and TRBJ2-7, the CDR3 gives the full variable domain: EAGVTQSPTHLIKTRGQQATLRCSPISGHTSVYWYQQALGLGLQFLLWYDEGEERNRGNFPPRFSGRQFPNYSSELNVNALELEDSALYLCASSNIRGRREQYFGPGTRLTVT.

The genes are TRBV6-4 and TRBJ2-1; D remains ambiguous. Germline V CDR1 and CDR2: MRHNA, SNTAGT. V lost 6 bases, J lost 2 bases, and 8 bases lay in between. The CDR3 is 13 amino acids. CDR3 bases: TGTGCCAGCAGCCGACATCCCTACAATGAGCAGTTCTTC. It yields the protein CASSRHPYNEQFF.

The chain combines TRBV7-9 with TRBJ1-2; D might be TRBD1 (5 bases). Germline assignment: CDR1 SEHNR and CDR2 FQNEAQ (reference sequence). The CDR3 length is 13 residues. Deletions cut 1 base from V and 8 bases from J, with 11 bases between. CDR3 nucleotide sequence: TGTGCCAGCAGCTTAGAACAGGCTCGGGGCTACACCTTC. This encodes CASSLEQARGYTF.

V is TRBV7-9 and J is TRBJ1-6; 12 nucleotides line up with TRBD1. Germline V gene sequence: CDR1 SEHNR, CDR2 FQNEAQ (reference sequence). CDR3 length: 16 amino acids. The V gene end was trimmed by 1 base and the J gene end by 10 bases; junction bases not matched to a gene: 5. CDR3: CASSLGGQGAKSPLHF. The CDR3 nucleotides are TGTGCCAGCAGCTTAGGGGGACAGGGGGCGAAGTCACCCCTCCACTTT.

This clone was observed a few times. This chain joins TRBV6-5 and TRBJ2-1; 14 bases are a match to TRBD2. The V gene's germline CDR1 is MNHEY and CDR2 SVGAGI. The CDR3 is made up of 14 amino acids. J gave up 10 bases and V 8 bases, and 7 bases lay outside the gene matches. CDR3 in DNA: TGTGCCAGCGGGGGACTAGCGGGGGCAGGGGAGCAGTTCTTC. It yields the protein CASGGLAGAGEQFF.

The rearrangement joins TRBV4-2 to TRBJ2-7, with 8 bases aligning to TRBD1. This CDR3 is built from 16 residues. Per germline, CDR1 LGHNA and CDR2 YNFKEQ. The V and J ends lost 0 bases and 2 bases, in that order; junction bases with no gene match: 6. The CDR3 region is CASSQETGAAPYEQYF. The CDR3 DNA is TGTGCCAGCAGCCAAGAGACAGGGGCAGCCCCCTACGAGCAGTACTTC.

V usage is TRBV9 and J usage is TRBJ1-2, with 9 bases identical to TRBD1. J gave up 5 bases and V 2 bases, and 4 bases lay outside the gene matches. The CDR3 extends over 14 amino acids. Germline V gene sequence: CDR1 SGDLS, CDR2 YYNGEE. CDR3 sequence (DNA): TGTGCCAGCAGCGTGGGACAGGGCTTTTATGGCTACACCTTC. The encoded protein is CASSVGQGFYGYTF.

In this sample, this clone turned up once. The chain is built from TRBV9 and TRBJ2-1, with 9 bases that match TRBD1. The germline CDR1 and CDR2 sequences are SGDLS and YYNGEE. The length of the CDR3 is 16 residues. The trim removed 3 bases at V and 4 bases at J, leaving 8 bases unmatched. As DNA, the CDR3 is TGTGCCAGCAGCGCGACAGTCGGACAGGGGTACAATGAGCAGTTCTTC. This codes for CASSATVGQGYNEQFF.

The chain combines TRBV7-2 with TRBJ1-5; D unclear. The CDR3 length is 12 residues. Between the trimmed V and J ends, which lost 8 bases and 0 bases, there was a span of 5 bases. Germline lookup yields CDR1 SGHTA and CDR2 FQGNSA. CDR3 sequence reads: CASRDSNQPQHF. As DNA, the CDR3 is TGTGCCAGCCGCGATAGCAATCAGCCCCAGCATTTT.

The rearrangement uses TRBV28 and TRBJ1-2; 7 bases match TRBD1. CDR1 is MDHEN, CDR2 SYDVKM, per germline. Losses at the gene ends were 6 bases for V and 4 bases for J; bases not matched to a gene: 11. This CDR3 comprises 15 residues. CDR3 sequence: CASSRGGQMGYGYTF. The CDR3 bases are TGTGCCAGCAGCCGAGGGGGACAGATGGGCTATGGCTACACCTTC.

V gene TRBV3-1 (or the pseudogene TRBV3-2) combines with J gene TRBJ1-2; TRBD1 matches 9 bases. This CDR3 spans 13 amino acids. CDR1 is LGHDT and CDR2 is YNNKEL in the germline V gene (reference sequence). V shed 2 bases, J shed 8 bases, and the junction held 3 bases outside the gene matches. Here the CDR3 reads CASSQTGGLGYTF. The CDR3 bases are TGTGCCAGCAGCCAAACAGGGGGCCTGGGCTACACCTTC.

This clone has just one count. For the CDR3, the DNA is TGTGCCAGTAGTGGACAGATTCAAAAACTGTTTTTT. Encoded protein: CASSGQIQKLFF. The V and J genes are TRBV19 and TRBJ1-4, with a weak D call TRBD1 (6 bases). Trimming shortened V by 5 bases and J by 9 bases, and 10 bases separated the two germline ends. This CDR3 has 12 amino acids. Germline CDR1 reads LNHDA; CDR2 reads SQIVND (reference sequence).

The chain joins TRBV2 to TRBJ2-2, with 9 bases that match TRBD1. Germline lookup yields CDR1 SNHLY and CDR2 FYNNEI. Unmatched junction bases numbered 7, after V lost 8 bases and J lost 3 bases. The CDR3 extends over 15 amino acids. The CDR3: CASAGQGRDTGELFF. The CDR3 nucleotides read TGTGCCAGCGCGGGACAGGGTAGAGACACCGGGGAGCTGTTTTTT. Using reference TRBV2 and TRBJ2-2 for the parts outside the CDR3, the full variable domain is EPEVTQTPSHQVTQMGQEVILRCVPISNHLYFYWYRQILGQKVEFLVSFYNNEISEKSEIFDDQFSVERPDGSNFTLKIRSTKLEDSAMYFCASAGQGRDTGELFFGEGSRLTVL.

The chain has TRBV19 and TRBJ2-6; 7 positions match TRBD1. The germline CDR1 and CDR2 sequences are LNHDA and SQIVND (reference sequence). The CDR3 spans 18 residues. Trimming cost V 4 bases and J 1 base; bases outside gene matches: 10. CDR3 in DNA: TGTGCCAGTAGTAGATTTCCGGGACAGAGGTCTGGGGCCAACGTCCTGACTTTC. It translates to CASSRFPGQRSGANVLTF.

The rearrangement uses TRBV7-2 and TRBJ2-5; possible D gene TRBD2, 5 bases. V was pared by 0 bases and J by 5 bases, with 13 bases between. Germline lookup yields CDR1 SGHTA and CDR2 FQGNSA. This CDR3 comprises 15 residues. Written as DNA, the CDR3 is TGTGCCAGCAGCTTAGCGATCGGGCAGCGGGAGACCCAGTACTTC. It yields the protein CASSLAIGQRETQYF. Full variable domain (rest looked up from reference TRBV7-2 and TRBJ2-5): GAGVSQSPSNKVTEKGKDVELRCDPISGHTALYWYRQSLGQGLEFLIYFQGNSAPDKSGLPSDRFSAERTGGSVSTLTIQRTQQEDSAVYLCASSLAIGQRETQYFGPGTRLLVL.

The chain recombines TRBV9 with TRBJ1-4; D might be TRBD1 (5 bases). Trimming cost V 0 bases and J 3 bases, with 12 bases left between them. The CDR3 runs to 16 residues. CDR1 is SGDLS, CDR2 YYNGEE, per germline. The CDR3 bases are TGTGCCAGCAGCGTAGATCAGGGCCATTCTAATGAAAAACTGTTTTTT. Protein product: CASSVDQGHSNEKLFF.

The CDR3 loop reads CASSSRQGRNEQYF. Here the CDR3 DNA reads TGTGCCAGTAGTTCCCGACAGGGACGCAACGAGCAGTACTTC. The chain combines TRBV19 with TRBJ2-7; 7 nucleotides match TRBD1. The CDR3 length is 14 residues. The trim removed 5 bases at V and 5 bases at J, leaving 9 bases unmatched. Looked up from germline, CDR1 is LNHDA and CDR2 is SQIVND (reference sequence). Filled out from reference TRBV19 and TRBJ2-7, the complete variable domain reads DGGITQSPKYLFRKEGQNVTLSCEQNLNHDAMYWYRQDPGQGLRLIYYSQIVNDFQKGDIAEGYSVSREKKESFPLTVTSAQKNPTAFYLCASSSRQGRNEQYFGPGTRLTVT.

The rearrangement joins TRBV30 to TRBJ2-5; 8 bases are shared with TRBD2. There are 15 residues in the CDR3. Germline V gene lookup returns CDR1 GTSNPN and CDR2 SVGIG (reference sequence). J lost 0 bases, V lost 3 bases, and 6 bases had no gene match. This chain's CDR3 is CAWRAGAGDQETQYF. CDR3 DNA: TGTGCCTGGAGAGCGGGAGCGGGAGACCAAGAGACCCAGTACTTC.

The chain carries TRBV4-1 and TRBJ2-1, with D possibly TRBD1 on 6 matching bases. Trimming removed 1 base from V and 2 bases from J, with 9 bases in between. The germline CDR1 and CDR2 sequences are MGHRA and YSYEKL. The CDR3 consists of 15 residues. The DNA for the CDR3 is TGCGCCAGCAGCCAAGCCCAGGGGCCCTACAATGAGCAGTTCTTC. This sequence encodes CASSQAQGPYNEQFF.

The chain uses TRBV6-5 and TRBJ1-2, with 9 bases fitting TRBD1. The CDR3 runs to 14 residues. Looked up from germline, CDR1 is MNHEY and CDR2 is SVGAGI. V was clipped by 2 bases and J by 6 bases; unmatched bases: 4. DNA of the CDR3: TGTGCCAGCAGTTACGGGGGACAGGGTGATGGCTACACCTTC. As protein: CASSYGGQGDGYTF.

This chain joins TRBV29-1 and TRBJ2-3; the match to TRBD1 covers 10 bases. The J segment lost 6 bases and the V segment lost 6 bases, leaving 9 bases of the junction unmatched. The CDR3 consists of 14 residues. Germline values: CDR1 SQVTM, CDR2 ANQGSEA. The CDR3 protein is CSVYDRGQTDTQYF. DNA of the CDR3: TGCAGCGTATACGACAGGGGGCAGACGGATACGCAGTATTTT.

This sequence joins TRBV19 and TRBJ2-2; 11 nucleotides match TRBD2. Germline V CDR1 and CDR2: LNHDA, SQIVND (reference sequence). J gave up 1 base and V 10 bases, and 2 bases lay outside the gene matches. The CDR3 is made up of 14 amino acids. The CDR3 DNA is TGTGCCATTGGGACTAGCGGGAACACCGGGGAGCTGTTTTTT. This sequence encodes CAIGTSGNTGELFF.

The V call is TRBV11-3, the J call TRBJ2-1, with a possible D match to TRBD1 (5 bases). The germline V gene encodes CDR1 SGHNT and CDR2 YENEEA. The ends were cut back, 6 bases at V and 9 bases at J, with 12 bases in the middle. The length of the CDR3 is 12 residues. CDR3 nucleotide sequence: TGTGCCAGCAGTTGGGGCACCACTGAGCAGTTCTTC. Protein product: CASSWGTTEQFF.